Listed below are T cell receptor beta chains from one sample, sequenced in a study of T cell repertoires in cytomegalovirus infection. TCRdb re-derived calls from the reads in MiXCR, one entry per CDR3 protein. The table has 250,000 or so distinct CDR3 sequences, around 8.7% seen once; the top ten hold more than 12%. Sequencing was carried out using PBMCs. These receptors were taken from a human donor in good health (CMV status not recorded). Some clones in this sample may be carry-over from other donors' samples. The CDR3 runs from the conserved cysteine through the conserved F or W. The D gene is left open where the match is weak. Clone size is given for some rows only: seen once, a few or many times, or a class if the clone is expanded.

V gene	clone size	D gene	J gene	CDR3 DNA	CDR3 protein
TRBV2	many	-	TRBJ2-1	TGTGCCAGCAGTCCCCAGAGCTCCTACAATGAGCAGTTCTTC	CASSPQSSYNEQFF
TRBV12-3/TRBV12-4	many	-	TRBJ1-5	TGTGCCAGCAGTTTAAACCCCTGGGGGTCGAATCAGCCCCAGCATTTT	CASSLNPWGSNQPQHF
TRBV20-1	few	TRBD2	TRBJ2-7	TGCAGTGTTACTTCGGGGGGCGGGAGGAGGGAGCAGTACTTC	CSVTSGGGRREQYF
TRBV7-2	many	-	TRBJ2-4	TGTGCCAGCAGCTTAGGTCTAGGAGGCAAAAACATTCAGTACTTC	CASSLGLGGKNIQYF
TRBV11-2	many	TRBD2	TRBJ2-7	TGTGCCAGCAGCTTGTGGACTAGCGGGGCCTACGAGCAGTACTTC	CASSLWTSGAYEQYF
TRBV7-8	many	-	TRBJ2-5	TGTGCCAGCAGCAATCCCAGGGCGCGGGTGGCGGGAGAGACCCAGTACTTC	CASSNPRARVAGETQYF
TRBV7-2	many	-	TRBJ1-1	TGTGCCAGCAGCTTAGAGTGGAGTGACACTGAAGCTTTCTTT	CASSLEWSDTEAFF
TRBV6-2/TRBV6-3	many	-	TRBJ2-1	TGTGCCAGCAGTTACGCCCGGAGAGCCGGGGATGACAATGAGCAGTTCTTC	CASSYARRAGDDNEQFF
TRBV29-1	few	-	TRBJ2-3	TGCAGCGTTGAGAGAGGGGGAGTCACAGATACGCAGTATTTT	CSVERGGVTDTQYF
TRBV4-1	many	-	TRBJ2-7	TGCGCCAGCAGCCCTGGGCCGAACCGGGACTTCTCCTACGAGCAGTACTTC	CASSPGPNRDFSYEQYF
TRBV12-3/TRBV12-4	-	TRBD2	TRBJ2-1	TGTGCCAGCAGTTCTCGGACTAGCGGGAGCAGGGAGCAGTTCTTC	CASSSRTSGSREQFF
TRBV10-3	many	-	TRBJ2-1	TGTGCCATCAGTGAACATAGCGGTGAGCAGTTCTTC	CAISEHSGEQFF
TRBV12-3/TRBV12-4	-	-	TRBJ1-2	TGTGCCAGCAGTTTACTCCACTATGGCTACACCTTC	CASSLLHYGYTF
TRBV5-6	few	TRBD1	TRBJ1-1	TGTGCCAGCAGCTTGCCCGGGACAGGGCCGAGAACTGAAGCTTTCTTT	CASSLPGTGPRTEAFF
TRBV7-2	many	TRBD1	TRBJ1-2	TGTGCCAGCAGCTTCGCCGGGACAGGGAACTATGGCTACACCTTC	CASSFAGTGNYGYTF
TRBV18	many	-	TRBJ1-1	TGTGCCAGCTCCCAAGTCCGGGGGCTGAACACTGAAGCTTTCTTT	CASSQVRGLNTEAFF
TRBV20-1	-	TRBD2	TRBJ2-1	TGCAGTGCTAACCCCCTTAGCGGGGGTTTCTATGAGCAGTTCTTC	CSANPLSGGFYEQFF
TRBV7-2	-	TRBD1	TRBJ2-5	TGTGCCAGCAGCCCAGGGACAGTAGAGACCCAGTACTTC	CASSPGTVETQYF
TRBV20-1	many	-	TRBJ2-7	TGCAGTGCTGGCTACCCCGGAACCTACGAGCAGTACTTC	CSAGYPGTYEQYF
TRBV19	many	TRBD1	TRBJ2-7	TGTGCCACCTCCGACAGGGGAAGGACCTACGAGCAGTACTTC	CATSDRGRTYEQYF